This TCR beta chain was recovered during a study of technical replicates of blood from a handful of donors. V lost 6 bases, J lost 3 bases, and 8 bases lay in between. Germline values: CDR1 SNHLY, CDR2 FYNNEI. CDR3 length: 13 residues. Sequenced by immunoSEQ multiplex PCR; TCRdb stores in-frame clones only, minus some. The table includes 66,000 or so clones, about 97% detected once. The sequenced sample consisted of T cells isolated from PBMCs. This TCR derives from a human donor in good health. This chain joins TRBV2 and TRBJ2-2, with a weak D call TRBD1 (5 bases). The DNA for the CDR3 is TGTGCCAGCAGGACAGAAGACACCGGGGAGCTGTTTTTT. Encoded protein: CASRTEDTGELFF.